These 7 T cell receptor beta chains originate from one sample sequenced in a study of blood T cell repertoires in COVID-19. TCRdb's copy holds only in-frame clones and misses some; the assay was immunoSEQ multiplex PCR. Here the sample spans around 140,000 clones, about 91% being singletons. Material for sequencing was peripheral blood. Receptors were obtained from a man aged 45-60 years with acute or convalescent COVID-19.

The chain links TRBV5-4 to TRBJ2-5, with D possibly being TRBD2 (5 bases). The germline V gene has CDR1 SGHNT and CDR2 YYREEE (reference sequence). This CDR3 comprises 16 residues. V was pared by 0 bases and J by 0 bases, with 12 bases between. CDR3 in DNA: TGTGCCAGCAGCTTGGTTCTAGGACTTCACCAAGAGACCCAGTACTTC. Amino acid sequence: CASSLVLGLHQETQYF. Full variable domain (missing parts from reference TRBV5-4 and TRBJ2-5): ETGVTQSPTHLIKTRGQQVTLRCSSQSGHNTVSWYQQALGQGPQFIFQYYREEENGRGNFPPRFSGLQFPNYSSELNVNALELDDSALYLCASSLVLGLHQETQYFGPGTRLLVL.

This chain joins TRBV5-1 and TRBJ1-3; D not resolved. The germline gives CDR1 SGHRS, CDR2 YFSETQ. The V and J ends lost 1 base and 3 bases respectively, with 11 bases between them. The CDR3 consists of 15 residues. This CDR3 reads CASSLMSGGGNTIYF. In DNA form, the CDR3 reads TGCGCCAGCAGCTTGATGTCCGGCGGTGGAAACACCATATATTTT.

The V call is TRBV19, the J call TRBJ1-5, with a weak D call TRBD1 (5 bases). The CDR3 extends over 15 amino acids. Trimming stripped 4 bases from V and 4 bases from J, with 14 bases between. CDR1 is LNHDA and CDR2 is SQIVND in the germline V gene (reference sequence). CDR3 loop: CASSTRQIGNQPQHF. The DNA for the CDR3 is TGTGCCAGTAGTACCAGACAGATAGGAAATCAGCCCCAGCATTTT.

The rearrangement links TRBV5-1 to TRBJ2-7, with 7 bases matching TRBD1. There are 14 residues in the CDR3. Germline V gives CDR1 SGHRS, CDR2 YFSETQ. The ends lost 4 bases at V and 2 bases at J; junction bases unmatched: 6. CDR3 amino acids: CASSPRQGTYEQYF. The DNA for the CDR3 is TGCGCCAGCAGCCCCCGACAGGGCACCTACGAGCAGTACTTC.

V usage is TRBV28 and J usage is TRBJ1-4; D perhaps matches TRBD1 (5 bases). The CDR3 length is 15 residues. V lost 0 bases and J lost 8, with 13 bases in between. Germline V gives CDR1 MDHEN, CDR2 SYDVKM. CDR3 coding DNA: TGTGCCAGCAGTTTATGGGGGGAGGGCAGAGAAAAACTGTTTTTT. Amino acids: CASSLWGEGREKLFF.

The chain carries TRBV6-6 and TRBJ1-1; the D gene is possibly TRBD1 (5 bases). V was pared by 2 bases and J by 5 bases, with 15 bases between. Looked up from germline, CDR1 is MNHNY and CDR2 is SVGAGI (reference sequence). The CDR3 has 15 amino acids. CDR3 region: CASSYGRGEGTEAFF. In DNA, the CDR3 is TGTGCCAGCAGTTACGGCCGGGGGGAGGGAACTGAAGCTTTCTTT.

This rearrangement joins TRBV24-1 to TRBJ1-3; tentative D call: TRBD1 (5 bases). CDR1 is KGHDR and CDR2 is SFDVKD in the germline V gene. The ends were cut back, 3 bases at V and 1 base at J, with 9 bases in the middle. The CDR3 runs 15 residues. CDR3 nucleotides: TGTGCCACCAGTGATCCAAGGGGATCTGGAAACACCATATATTTT. The encoded protein is CATSDPRGSGNTIYF.